The present TCR beta chain was sequenced within a study of cytomegalovirus exposure and HLA in healthy donors. Overall study findings and caveats: There were a few CMV-associated chains whose specificity for CMV antigens was confirmed in vitro. Associated with cytomegalovirus, according to the listing, were 164 TCR beta chains. For most TCR sequences rarity was the rule, although some public TCRs occurred in many donors.

Method: immunoSEQ multiplex PCR; TCRdb's copy keeps in-frame clones and lacks some. The repertoire includes some 290,000 clones, roughly 90% of them detected once, and around 1% sits in the top ten. Trimming pared 4 bases from V and 5 bases from J, leaving 9 bases between. This CDR3 region has 13 residues. The germline CDR1 and CDR2 sequences are SEHNR and FQNEAQ (reference sequence). As regards this clone: The antigen is undetermined.

This chain joins TRBV7-9 and TRBJ1-5, with a weak D call TRBD1 (6 bases). Specimen: PBMCs. This TCR came from a man under 40 in good health and CMV-seronegative. CDR3 in amino acids: CASSSDRYQPQHF. The CDR3 region has the DNA TGTGCCAGCAGCTCGGACAGATATCAGCCCCAGCATTTT.